These T cell receptor beta chains were read from a single sample in a study of beta chain features in type 1 diabetes. The table came from immunoSEQ multiplex PCR; TCRdb's copy has only in-frame clones and leaves some out. This sample has about 140,000 clones, with roughly 9.3% found just once. The specimen was central memory CD4+ T cells from blood. The receptors were gathered from a woman aged 40-49 years in good health. Both conserved end residues are part of each CDR3.

v_call: TRBV4-1; j_call: TRBJ2-7; cdr3_aa: CASSQFGQGAREQYF
v_call: TRBV12-5; j_call: TRBJ2-1; cdr3_aa: CASGTGQSYNEQFF
v_call: TRBV7-8; j_call: TRBJ2-1; cdr3_aa: CASSFVLAGGHSEQFF
v_call: TRBV2; j_call: TRBJ2-2; cdr3_aa: CASRQGSNTGELFF
v_call: TRBV14; j_call: TRBJ1-1; cdr3_aa: CASSREVNTKAFF
v_call: TRBV5-4; j_call: TRBJ2-3; cdr3_aa: CASSLYLGGGRTDTQYF
v_call: TRBV15; j_call: TRBJ2-5; cdr3_aa: CATSEGQGETQYF
v_call: TRBV11-2; j_call: TRBJ2-5; cdr3_aa: CASSLDQRASTVPETQYF
v_call: TRBV27; j_call: TRBJ1-2; cdr3_aa: CASSPVFKGETGYTF
v_call: TRBV6-5; j_call: TRBJ1-6; cdr3_aa: CASSYRRVLNSPLHF
v_call: TRBV5-1; j_call: TRBJ1-1; cdr3_aa: CASSTWGEYTEAFF